This passage covers 21 T cell receptor beta chains from one sample sequenced in a study of vaccination effects on CD4 cells after COVID-19. Their antigens remain unidentified. Before any sequencing was done, the ViraFEST assay used viral peptide pools to expand antigen-specific CD4+ T cells. When around 10 days of culture had elapsed, CD4+ T cells were isolated. This person caught SARS-CoV-2 sometime from March to December 2020, and PCR testing confirmed the infection. The cohort was immunized with two doses of either the BNT162b2 or mRNA-1273 vaccine. TCRdb keeps only in-frame clones here, not all; method: immunoSEQ multiplex PCR. The data show about 14,000 clones, with around three quarters seen just once and about 30% held by the top ten. This material consisted of CD4+ T cells from PBMCs cultured with HCoV-NL63 spike peptides, taken after COVID-19 vaccination. These receptors all stem from a human donor who had a prior SARS-CoV-2 infection.

The J gene is TRBJ2-3, the V gene TRBV14; D assignment may be TRBD1 or TRBD2 (5 bases each). The V gene's germline CDR1 is SGHDN and CDR2 FVKESK. CDR3 size: 15 residues. V lost 3 bases, J lost 4 bases, and 14 bases lay in between. This CDR3 is CASSHFSMGADTQYF. As DNA, the CDR3 is TGTGCCAGCAGCCATTTTAGCATGGGGGCAGATACGCAGTATTTT.

This chain connects TRBV10-3 to TRBJ2-7, with 7 bases that match TRBD1. V was pared by 4 bases and J by 3 bases, with 12 bases of the junction left unmatched. From germline, CDR1 is ENHRY and CDR2 SYGVKD. The CDR3 is 16 residues long. The CDR3 bases are TGTGCCATCAGTGCACGTAACAGGGGAATGGACTACGAGCAGTACTTC. Encoded protein: CAISARNRGMDYEQYF.

This rearrangement joins TRBV9 to TRBJ1-1, with TRBD1 identical over 7 bases. Losses at the gene ends were 0 bases for V and 0 bases for J; bases not matched to a gene: 5. CDR1 is SGDLS and CDR2 is YYNGEE in the germline V gene. The CDR3 sequence is 16 residues long. The CDR3 region is CASSVAGGRMNTEAFF. As DNA, the CDR3 is TGTGCCAGCAGCGTAGCAGGGGGGAGGATGAACACTGAAGCTTTCTTT. Drawing the rest from reference TRBV9 and TRBJ1-1, the complete variable domain is DSGVTQTPKHLITATGQRVTLRCSPRSGDLSVYWYQQSLDQGLQFLIQYYNGEERAKGNILERFSAQQFPDLHSELNLSSLELGDSALYFCASSVAGGRMNTEAFFGQGTRLTVV.

The rearrangement links TRBV4-2 to TRBJ2-7, with TRBD2 matching over 7 bases. After removal of 0 bases from V and 6 bases from J, the junction contained 8 bases not matched to a gene. The CDR3 totals 15 residues. The germline V gene encodes CDR1 LGHNA and CDR2 YNFKEQ. The CDR3 DNA reads TGTGCCAGCAGCCAAGATCTTGTGGGGGGGGGCGAGCAGTACTTC. As protein: CASSQDLVGGGEQYF.

V and J are TRBV7-8 and TRBJ1-2; D ambiguous. The germline gives CDR1 SGHVS, CDR2 FQNEAQ. This CDR3 has 14 amino acids. The V and J ends lost 0 bases and 3 bases respectively, with 8 bases between them. CDR3 DNA: TGTGCCAGCAGCTTAGCTTTAGAGTACTATGGCTACACCTTC. Its translation: CASSLALEYYGYTF.

Only a few counts were recorded for this clone. This chain joins TRBV7-9 and TRBJ2-7, with D possibly matching TRBD2 (7 bases). V shed 5 bases and J shed 0 bases, with 11 bases lying between them. The germline V gene encodes CDR1 SEHNR and CDR2 FQNEAQ (reference sequence). This CDR3 is built from 14 residues. The CDR3 sequence is CASSGRGPSYEQYF. The CDR3 region has the DNA TGTGCCAGCAGCGGGCGGGGGCCCTCCTACGAGCAGTACTTC.

The chain has TRBV10-3 and TRBJ1-1, with D possibly being TRBD1 (6 bases). CDR1 and CDR2 (germline): ENHRY, SYGVKD. The CDR3 length is 15 residues. V was cut by 0 bases and J by 3 bases, with 11 bases left in between. CDR3 amino acids: CAISESSGVDTEAFF. For the CDR3, the DNA is TGTGCCATCAGTGAGTCGTCAGGGGTAGACACTGAAGCTTTCTTT.

The chain combines TRBV19 with TRBJ1-1, with 8 positions matching TRBD1. With V trimmed by 6 bases and J by 13 bases, 13 bases remained unmatched. Per germline, CDR1 LNHDA and CDR2 SQIVND (reference sequence). The CDR3 length is 13 residues. DNA for the CDR3: TGTGCCAGTAGCAGGGGGCCGCAACGCCTTGGTTTCTTT. Protein: CASSRGPQRLGFF.

The chain carries TRBV11-3 and TRBJ2-3, with D unresolved. This CDR3 is 14 amino acids long. From germline, CDR1 is SGHNT and CDR2 YENEEA. The V end lost 3 bases, the J end lost 3 bases, and 10 bases lay between the germline ends. The CDR3 DNA reads as TGTGCCAGCAGCTTCCAGAGGAGTACAGATACGCAGTATTTT. This translates into CASSFQRSTDTQYF.

This clone was seen a single time. The gene calls are TRBV6-1 and TRBJ2-3, with D possibly being TRBD1 (5 bases). The germline CDR1 and CDR2 sequences are MNHNS and SASEGT. The CDR3 sequence is 17 residues long. V lost 4 bases and J 3 bases, leaving 20 bases between the germline ends. In nucleotides, the CDR3 is TGTGCCAGCAGTGGAGAAAACCAGGGTTTTTGGACAGATACGCAGTATTTT. This gives the protein CASSGENQGFWTDTQYF.

This clone was observed a single time. V is TRBV5-4 and J is TRBJ2-2; TRBD1 aligns across 7 bases. With V trimmed by 8 bases and J by 2 bases, 6 bases remained unmatched. The CDR3 loop spans 14 amino acids. Germline loops: CDR1 SGHNT, CDR2 YYREEE (reference sequence). In nucleotides, the CDR3 is TGTGCCAGTACCCGACAGGGTAACACCGGGGAGCTGTTTTTT. It codes for CASTRQGNTGELFF. The entire variable domain, with the rest obtained from reference TRBV5-4 and TRBJ2-2, is as follows: ETGVTQSPTHLIKTRGQQVTLRCSSQSGHNTVSWYQQALGQGPQFIFQYYREEENGRGNFPPRFSGLQFPNYSSELNVNALELDDSALYLCASTRQGNTGELFFGEGSRLTVL.

There are a few counts of this clone. The V gene is TRBV6-2 or TRBV6-3, the J gene TRBJ2-3; 14 positions agree with TRBD2. Trimming cost V 2 bases and J 11 bases; bases outside gene matches: 6. CDR1 and CDR2 from the germline V gene are MNHEY and SVGEGT. The CDR3 covers 15 residues. CDR3 nucleotides: TGTGCCAGCAGTTACCCCCGGGGACTAGCGGGAGTGCAGTATTTT. It codes for CASSYPRGLAGVQYF.

The rearrangement links TRBV11-3 to TRBJ1-1; D call uncertain. With 0 bases removed from V and 4 bases from J, the gap between germline ends came to 0 bases. This CDR3 spans 11 amino acids. Germline values: CDR1 SGHNT, CDR2 YENEEA. The CDR3 here is CASSLDTEAFF. The CDR3 DNA reads as TGTGCCAGCAGCTTAGACACTGAAGCTTTCTTT.

This sequence joins TRBV5-1 and TRBJ2-3; 8 bases align to TRBD2. Trimming took 0 bases from V and 0 from J; bases not matched to a gene: 3. Germline CDR1 and CDR2: SGHRS and YFSETQ. The CDR3 extends over 16 amino acids. The CDR3 sequence is CASSLAPSGSTDTQYF. The CDR3 DNA sequence: TGCGCCAGCAGCTTGGCCCCTAGCGGGAGCACAGATACGCAGTATTTT.

J is TRBJ1-1 and V is TRBV20-1; D not resolved. Germline loops: CDR1 DFQATT, CDR2 SNEGSKA (reference sequence). Trimming took 3 bases from V and 1 from J, leaving 15 bases between them. The CDR3 is made up of 15 amino acids. The CDR3: CSASKSHDTNTEAFF. In DNA, the CDR3 is TGCAGTGCTAGTAAGAGCCATGACACGAACACTGAAGCTTTCTTT.

Turning to this clone: A junction end diverges from the germline sequence, so it may reflect a read error. Here the CDR3 reads CASSLSGARYQETQYF. The CDR3, as DNA: TGTGCTAGCAGCCTTAGCGGGGCTAGGTACCAAGAGACCCAGTACTTC. The chain links TRBV7-7 to TRBJ2-5; 8 bases map to TRBD2. Germline assignment: CDR1 SSHAT and CDR2 FNYEAQ (reference sequence). CDR3 length equals 16 residues.

This chain joins TRBV10-3 and TRBJ2-7; D unclear. The germline V and J ends were trimmed by 0 bases and 5 bases, with 11 bases remaining between them. CDR1 is ENHRY and CDR2 is SYGVKD in the germline V gene. The CDR3 loop spans 14 amino acids. The CDR3 is CAISESSVSHEQYF. The CDR3 DNA follows: TGTGCCATCAGTGAGTCGTCGGTTAGCCACGAGCAGTACTTC.

This clone has only a few counts. The genes are TRBV5-1 and TRBJ1-6; no definite D call. Germline V gene data show CDR1 as SGHRS and CDR2 as YFSETQ. V was clipped by 5 bases and J by 8 bases, with 11 bases between them. This CDR3 has 13 residues. CDR3 in amino acids: CASSLKADSPLHF. In DNA form, the CDR3 reads TGCGCCAGCAGTTTGAAGGCGGATTCACCCCTCCACTTT. Using reference TRBV5-1 and TRBJ1-6 for the parts outside the CDR3, the full variable domain is KAGVTQTPRYLIKTRGQQVTLSCSPISGHRSVSWYQQTPGQGLQFLFEYFSETQRNKGNFPGRFSGRQFSNSRSEMNVSTLELGDSALYLCASSLKADSPLHFGNGTRLTVT.

The V and J genes are TRBV7-2 and TRBJ1-6; a possible D gene is TRBD1 (5 bases). V was clipped by 2 bases and J by 5 bases, with 10 bases between them. CDR3 length equals 15 residues. From germline, CDR1 is SGHTA and CDR2 FQGNSA. CDR3 in amino acids: CASSLLGGDNSPLHF. The CDR3, as DNA: TGTGCCAGCAGCTTATTGGGAGGGGATAATTCACCCCTCCACTTT.

The genes are TRBV5-1 and TRBJ2-5; no clear D. CDR1 and CDR2 from the germline V gene are SGHRS and YFSETQ. The CDR3 consists of 14 residues. V dropped 3 bases and J dropped 5 bases, with 14 bases sitting between them. In DNA form, the CDR3 reads TGCGCCAGCAGCTCATGGCAGCTTGGGGAGACCCAGTACTTC. Its protein product is CASSSWQLGETQYF.

The J gene is TRBJ1-5, the V gene TRBV4-1, with D perhaps matching TRBD1 (5 bases). The CDR3 totals 15 residues. CDR1 is MGHRA and CDR2 is YSYEKL in the germline V gene. V was pared by 0 bases and J by 6 bases, with 12 bases between. This CDR3 is CASSQDWARAQPQHF. Written as DNA, the CDR3 is TGCGCCAGCAGCCAAGATTGGGCCAGGGCTCAGCCCCAGCATTTT.